This T cell receptor beta chain was found in a study of blood T cell repertoires in COVID-19. Study-level background: Samples representing acute and convalescent COVID-19 were sourced from the United States, Italy and Spain.

Study members were between about 18 and 95 years old and lived in 24 US regions. Assignments of participants to cohorts depended upon their own reported clinical history. Trimming removed 1 base from V and 7 bases from J, with 17 bases in between. The germline V gene encodes CDR1 MNHNS and CDR2 SASEGT. The CDR3 runs 17 residues. In the source study's methods: Estimates of nucleated cell counts were drawn from the amplification of reference gene primers. Method: immunoSEQ multiplex PCR; TCRdb's copy keeps in-frame clones and lacks some. V, J and clone size are those of that table, while D and trimming were read from the DNA. The data show more than 400,000 clones, with about 90% seen just once and 0.6% to 0.7% held by the top ten.

Input material: PBMCs or T cells enriched from blood (not recorded which). This sequence joins TRBV6-1 and TRBJ1-6; weak D call: TRBD1 (5 bases). The receptor comes from a man younger than 30 who had recovered from COVID-19. CDR3 DNA sequence: TGTGCCAGCAGTGAAGGTTTAAGACAGACCCGGAATTCACCCCTCCACTTT. Residues: CASSEGLRQTRNSPLHF.